Below, 10 T cell receptor beta chains from the same sample are listed, as sequenced in a study of cytomegalovirus exposure and HLA in healthy donors. PCR involved 60 Vbeta and 13 Jbeta primers. Clones were read by immunoSEQ multiplex PCR, and TCRdb kept only the in-frame ones, dropping some. The profile shows some 98,000 clones, 81% of them singletons. Sequencing was carried out using PBMCs. Receptors originate from a human donor in good health.

V gene TRBV7-6 combines with J gene TRBJ1-5, with 10 positions matching TRBD1. CDR3 length equals 16 residues. CDR1 and CDR2 from the germline V gene are SGHVS and FNYEAQ. V lost 6 bases and J lost 6; bases outside the gene matches: 11. CDR3 nucleotide sequence: TGTGCCAGCAGACGGGACAGGGGTGGGTTCAGTCAGCCCCAGCATTTT. It specifies CASRRDRGGFSQPQHF.

The chain links TRBV7-2 to TRBJ1-1; D gene unclear. V dropped 4 bases and J dropped 2 bases, with 11 bases sitting between them. Germline V gene lookup returns CDR1 SGHTA and CDR2 FQGNSA. The length of the CDR3 is 14 residues. CDR3 DNA sequence: TGTGCCAGCAGCTCCCTGGGCTACAACACTGAAGCTTTCTTT. Encoded protein: CASSSLGYNTEAFF. Full variable domain (rest looked up from reference TRBV7-2 and TRBJ1-1): GAGVSQSPSNKVTEKGKDVELRCDPISGHTALYWYRQSLGQGLEFLIYFQGNSAPDKSGLPSDRFSAERTGGSVSTLTIQRTQQEDSAVYLCASSSLGYNTEAFFGQGTRLTVV.

This CDR3 reads CASSLEGGGSNQPQHF. DNA for the CDR3: TGTGCCAGCAGCTTAGAAGGGGGGGGGAGCAATCAGCCCCAGCATTTT. V gene TRBV7-9 combines with J gene TRBJ1-5, with D possibly being TRBD1 (6 bases). Germline CDR1 SEHNR, CDR2 FQNEAQ (reference sequence). Trimming took off 1 base at V and 1 base at J, with 11 bases between the two ends. The CDR3 is made up of 16 amino acids. The entire variable domain, with the rest obtained from reference TRBV7-9 and TRBJ1-5, is as follows: DTGVSQNPRHKITKRGQNVTFRCDPISEHNRLYWYRQTLGQGPEFLTYFQNEAQLEKSRLLSDRFSAERPKGSFSTLEIQRTEQGDSAMYLCASSLEGGGSNQPQHFGDGTRLSIL.

This sequence joins TRBV27 and TRBJ2-2; 10 nucleotides align to TRBD2. The CDR3 has 17 residues. Germline CDR1 reads MNHEY; CDR2 reads SMNVEV (reference sequence). V trimming: 7 bases; J trimming: 4 bases; junction bases outside the gene matches: 12. CDR3 amino acids: CASTSASGGAGTGELFF. The CDR3 DNA sequence: TGTGCCAGCACGTCTGCGAGCGGGGGGGCGGGCACCGGGGAGCTGTTTTTT.

This chain joins TRBV23-1 and TRBJ1-2, with a possible D match to TRBD1 (6 bases). TRBV23-1 is an open reading frame, and its role is uncertain. Trimming stripped 0 bases from V and 4 bases from J, with 12 bases between. This CDR3 is built from 15 residues. The CDR3 nucleotides read TGCGCCAGCAGTCAATCATCCAGGGGCTTCTATGGCTACACCTTC. This translates into CASSQSSRGFYGYTF.

V and J are TRBV7-2 and TRBJ1-4; unclear D gene. The CDR3 is 14 amino acids. CDR1 is SGHTA, CDR2 FQGNSA, per germline. The V end was cut by 2 bases, the J end by 5 bases, with 9 bases between. The CDR3 loop reads CASSLNLRNEKLFF. CDR3 DNA sequence: TGTGCCAGCAGCTTAAATCTCCGGAATGAAAAACTGTTTTTT.

The chain couples TRBV5-4 to TRBJ2-6; TRBD2 matches at 7 bases. The V segment lost 0 bases and the J segment 1 base; nucleotides outside the gene matches: 1. This CDR3 comprises 16 residues. Germline CDR1 is SGHNT and CDR2 is YYREEE (reference sequence). The CDR3 DNA sequence: TGTGCCAGCAGCTTGGTGGGAGGGTCTGGGGCCAACGTCCTGACTTTC. It yields the protein CASSLVGGSGANVLTF.

As to this clone: Compared with germline, one end of the junction differs, possibly owing to a read error. The CDR3, as DNA: TGTTCCAGCAGTCTCAGGGTTACTGAAGCTTTCTTT. Amino acid sequence: CSSSLRVTEAFF. The chain uses TRBV7-9 and TRBJ1-1, with a weak D call TRBD1 (5 bases). Germline V CDR1 and CDR2: SEHNR, FQNEAQ (reference sequence). The CDR3 has 12 residues.

V usage is TRBV19 and J usage is TRBJ2-1; tentative D call: TRBD2 (5 bases). Trimming shortened V by 0 bases and J by 8 bases, and 11 bases separated the two germline ends. The CDR3 sequence is 14 residues long. CDR1 and CDR2 (germline): LNHDA, SQIVND (reference sequence). CDR3 coding DNA: TGTGCCAGTAGTATAGATACGGGGAAGGATGAGCAGTTCTTC. Translating it yields CASSIDTGKDEQFF.

V and J are TRBV28 and TRBJ2-1, with D perhaps matching TRBD1 (7 bases). The CDR3 loop spans 15 amino acids. Germline V gene data show CDR1 as MDHEN and CDR2 as SYDVKM. The V end lost 1 base, the J end lost 7 bases, and 14 bases lay between the germline ends. CDR3 nucleotides: TGTGCCAGCAGTTTATCGGCGACAGGGAGGAATGAGCAGTTCTTC. It translates to CASSLSATGRNEQFF.